These 24 T cell receptor beta chains were sequenced from one sample in a study of blood T cell repertoires in COVID-19. The method was immunoSEQ multiplex PCR; TCRdb's version includes in-frame clones alone and lacks a portion of them. Here the sample spans 60,000 to 65,000 clones, more than 60% being singletons. Sequences were obtained from peripheral blood. These receptors were collected from a man aged 60 to 75 with acute or convalescent COVID-19.

The V gene is TRBV19, the J gene TRBJ1-5; possible D gene TRBD1, 5 bases. The CDR3 spans 17 residues. The V end lost 1 base, the J end lost 1 base, and 14 bases lay between the germline ends. Per germline, CDR1 LNHDA and CDR2 SQIVND (reference sequence). CDR3 region: CASSIARAVSSNQPQHF. DNA of the CDR3: TGTGCCAGTAGTATAGCCAGGGCTGTGTCGAGCAATCAGCCCCAGCATTTT.

The J gene is TRBJ1-1, the V gene TRBV5-4, with D possibly being TRBD1 (6 bases). The CDR3 loop spans 15 amino acids. Looked up from germline, CDR1 is SGHNT and CDR2 is YYREEE (reference sequence). The V and J ends lost 4 bases and 4 bases respectively, with 17 bases between them. The CDR3: CASSGKQGQGTEAFF. The CDR3 nucleotides read TGTGCCAGCAGCGGAAAACAGGGTCAAGGCACTGAAGCTTTCTTT.

The chain recombines TRBV3-1 (or the pseudogene TRBV3-2) with TRBJ2-2, with D tentatively TRBD2 (6 bases). Trimming pared 1 base from V and 6 bases from J, leaving 6 bases between. The CDR3 runs 13 residues. Per germline, CDR1 LGHDT and CDR2 YNNKEL (reference sequence). The CDR3 protein is CASSQAGAGELFF. In nucleotides, the CDR3 is TGTGCCAGCAGCCAAGCGGGAGCCGGGGAGCTGTTTTTT.

The chain combines TRBV19 with TRBJ1-5, with 7 bases aligning to TRBD1. CDR1 is LNHDA, CDR2 SQIVND, per germline (reference sequence). The CDR3 is 14 residues long. V dropped 7 bases and J dropped 9; count of bases not matched to a gene: 12. CDR3 sequence (DNA): TGTGCCAGTACCATCACAGGGGTCGGTGGGCCCCAGCATTTT. Translated, it gives CASTITGVGGPQHF.

The chain couples TRBV30 to TRBJ1-3; D is unclear. The V gene's germline CDR1 is GTSNPN and CDR2 SVGIG (reference sequence). The CDR3 is made up of 14 amino acids. V shed 3 bases and J shed 2 bases, with 11 bases lying between them. CDR3 region: CAWRGLAAGNTIYF. The CDR3 DNA reads TGTGCCTGGAGGGGCCTAGCCGCTGGAAACACCATATATTTT.

The gene calls are TRBV28 and TRBJ1-2; D not resolved. Germline assignment: CDR1 MDHEN and CDR2 SYDVKM. CDR3 length equals 14 residues. Trimming stripped 3 bases from V and 8 bases from J, with 16 bases between. CDR3 DNA sequence: TGTGCCAGCAGTTTCGCAGACACGGGATACGGCTACACCTTC. Translating it yields CASSFADTGYGYTF.

V gene TRBV29-1 combines with J gene TRBJ2-7, with TRBD1 matching 7 bases. Per the germline V gene, CDR1 is SQVTM and CDR2 is ANQGSEA. The V gene end was trimmed by 2 bases and the J gene end by 2 bases; junction bases not matched to a gene: 9. There are 15 residues in the CDR3. The CDR3 DNA reads TGCAGCGTTGAAAACCCCGACAGGGAGCCCTACGAGCAGTACTTC. This gives the protein CSVENPDREPYEQYF.

The chain couples TRBV3-1 (or the pseudogene TRBV3-2) to TRBJ2-6, with TRBD2 as a possible D gene (5 bases). Trimming took 1 base from V and 0 from J, leaving 7 bases between them. Germline V lookup: CDR1 LGHDT, CDR2 YNNKEL (reference sequence). This CDR3 region has 16 residues. The CDR3 coding sequence is TGTGCCAGCAGCCAAGCTAGCCACTCTGGGGCCAACGTCCTGACTTTC. This sequence encodes CASSQASHSGANVLTF.

The rearrangement uses TRBV5-1 and TRBJ2-2; 8 nucleotides match TRBD2. CDR1 and CDR2 (germline): SGHRS, YFSETQ. This CDR3 is built from 16 residues. V shed 3 bases and J 1 base; nucleotides not matched to a gene: 5. The CDR3 here is CASSSPTSVNTGELFF. The CDR3 nucleotides read TGCGCCAGCAGCTCCCCGACTAGCGTGAACACCGGGGAGCTGTTTTTT.

This chain uses TRBV7-3 with TRBJ2-1; no clear D. Trimming cost V 0 bases and J 8 bases, with 8 bases left between them. The CDR3 length is 13 residues. Germline V gene data show CDR1 as SGHTA and CDR2 as FQGTGA. CDR3 nucleotide sequence: TGTGCCAGCAGCTTAACTCGGAGACATGAGCAGTTCTTC. It is translated as CASSLTRRHEQFF.

The chain is built from TRBV4-2 and TRBJ2-1; perhaps TRBD2 as D (6 bases). V gave up 1 base and J gave up 6 bases, with 13 bases separating them. CDR1 is LGHNA, CDR2 YNFKEQ, per germline. The CDR3 is 15 residues long. The CDR3 bases are TGTGCCAGCAGCCAAGTCGGGAGCACCGGCAATGAGCAGTTCTTC. As protein: CASSQVGSTGNEQFF.

This chain joins TRBV4-1 and TRBJ1-4; D might be TRBD1 (6 bases). The CDR3 has 16 amino acids. The V gene lost 1 base and the J gene lost 0 bases, with 9 bases spanning the gap. CDR1 and CDR2 (germline): MGHRA, YSYEKL. This CDR3 is CASSQVQGATNEKLFF. DNA for the CDR3: TGCGCCAGCAGCCAAGTACAGGGTGCAACTAATGAAAAACTGTTTTTT.

J is TRBJ2-6 and V is TRBV7-9; 12 bases agree with TRBD1. Losses at the gene ends were 5 bases for V and 1 base for J; bases not matched to a gene: 6. The CDR3 covers 18 residues. Germline-derived CDR1 and CDR2 are SEHNR and FQNEAQ (reference sequence). The CDR3 region has the DNA TGTGCCAGCAGCCAGGGACAGGGGGCGGGGTCTGGGGCCAACGTCCTGACTTTC. Its protein product is CASSQGQGAGSGANVLTF.

This chain uses TRBV5-4 with TRBJ2-7, with 8 positions matching TRBD2. Per the germline V gene, CDR1 is SGHNT and CDR2 is YYREEE (reference sequence). The V and J ends lost 4 bases and 2 bases, in that order; junction bases with no gene match: 11. The CDR3 covers 16 residues. Here the CDR3 reads CASSVGLAEPAYEQYF. The DNA for the CDR3 is TGTGCCAGCAGCGTCGGACTAGCCGAGCCGGCCTACGAGCAGTACTTC.

The CDR3 DNA sequence: TGCGCCAGCAGCCAACCCCGAGGGACAGCCCTCTCTGGGGCCAACGTCCTGACTTTC. Translating gives CASSQPRGTALSGANVLTF. The chain combines TRBV4-1 with TRBJ2-6; 7 bases are a match to TRBD1. After removal of 2 bases from V and 0 bases from J, the junction contained 10 bases not matched to a gene. CDR3 length: 19 amino acids. Germline V lookup: CDR1 MGHRA, CDR2 YSYEKL.

There are a few counts of this clone. The chain joins TRBV5-5 to TRBJ2-2; 8 nucleotides agree with TRBD1. V was pared by 4 bases and J by 4 bases, with 12 bases of the junction left unmatched. This CDR3 spans 17 amino acids. Per germline, CDR1 SGHKS and CDR2 YYEKEE (reference sequence). DNA for the CDR3: TGTGCCAGCAGCCGTGGAGGTGGACAGGGTGTCACCGGGGAGCTGTTTTTT. It encodes CASSRGGGQGVTGELFF.

The V and J genes are TRBV27 and TRBJ1-5; no clear D. Looked up from germline, CDR1 is MNHEY and CDR2 is SMNVEV (reference sequence). The V end was cut by 7 bases, the J end by 5 bases, with 21 bases between. There are 16 residues in the CDR3. Written as DNA, the CDR3 is TGTGCCAGCACCTCCGCGAGCCCCCGCACCTATCAGCCCCAGCATTTT. This encodes CASTSASPRTYQPQHF.

This chain joins TRBV6-5 and TRBJ2-3, with D possibly being TRBD1 (6 bases). The germline V and J ends were trimmed by 8 bases and 0 bases, with 12 bases remaining between them. The germline V gene has CDR1 MNHEY and CDR2 SVGAGI. This CDR3 has 14 residues. The CDR3 loop reads CASGAGASTDTQYF. CDR3 DNA sequence: TGTGCCAGCGGAGCAGGGGCTAGCACAGATACGCAGTATTTT.

The chain employs TRBV28 and TRBJ1-2; 10 bases match TRBD1. J gave up 0 bases and V 7 bases, and 17 bases lay outside the gene matches. Germline loops: CDR1 MDHEN, CDR2 SYDVKM. CDR3 length: 19 residues. CDR3 region: CASNSRPGTGDKSNYGYTF. The CDR3 DNA reads TGTGCCAGCAACTCACGGCCAGGGACAGGGGATAAATCTAACTATGGCTACACCTTC.

CDR3 region: CASSNRGDQPQHF. CDR3 nucleotides: TGTGCCAGCAGTAACAGGGGGGATCAGCCCCAGCATTTT. The chain uses TRBV28 and TRBJ1-5; 8 nucleotides agree with TRBD1. V shed 5 bases and J 5 bases; nucleotides not matched to a gene: 2. Germline loops: CDR1 MDHEN, CDR2 SYDVKM. The CDR3 is made up of 13 amino acids.

The chain has TRBV7-6 and TRBJ1-5; no definite D call. Germline V lookup: CDR1 SGHVS, CDR2 FNYEAQ. The CDR3 is made up of 16 amino acids. Deletions cut 5 bases from V and 3 bases from J, with 17 bases between. This CDR3 is CASSPLGPPNNQPQHF. Here the CDR3 DNA reads TGTGCCAGCAGCCCACTGGGCCCCCCCAACAATCAGCCCCAGCATTTT.

The chain couples TRBV6-6 to TRBJ1-1; TRBD1 matches 8 bases. Germline V gives CDR1 MNHNY, CDR2 SVGAGI (reference sequence). CDR3 length equals 16 residues. V lost 6 bases and J lost 0; bases outside the gene matches: 9. The CDR3 DNA reads as TGTGCCAGCAGCCCGACAGGGGTGTGGATGAACACTGAAGCTTTCTTT. Protein product: CASSPTGVWMNTEAFF.

The chain couples TRBV7-2 to TRBJ2-1, with 8 bases lining up with TRBD2. V lost 3 bases, J lost 2 bases, and 0 bases stayed unmatched. Germline CDR1 SGHTA, CDR2 FQGNSA. This CDR3 is 14 amino acids long. Here the CDR3 DNA reads TGTGCCAGCAGCTTGGGACTAGCCTACAATGAGCAGTTCTTC. Its protein is CASSLGLAYNEQFF.

Turning to this clone: One end of the junction varies from germline; a read error may be responsible. The V call is TRBV9, the J call TRBJ1-1, with D uncertain. CDR1 and CDR2 from the germline V gene are SGDLS and YYNGEE. This CDR3 is 14 amino acids long. The CDR3 loop is CASSDGSNLFPEVF. The CDR3, as DNA: TGTGCCAGCAGCGACGGATCTAACCTCTTTCCCGAGGTCTTT.